The entry below describes one T cell receptor (beta chain). Its antigen is still unknown. Both 60 Vbeta primers and 13 Jbeta primers went into the PCR. Some clones are missing from TCRdb's copy, which holds only in-frame ones; the method was immunoSEQ multiplex PCR. Among approximately 35,000 clones listed, around 70% were seen once. While unrecorded immune exposures were likely, the donors were nominally healthy when sampled. Trimming at V came to 3 bases and at J to 3 bases, leaving 6 bases not matched to a gene. The V gene's germline CDR1 is MRHNA and CDR2 SNTAGT. The CDR3 consists of 16 residues. This sample was taken from a study of cytomegalovirus exposure and HLA in healthy donors. Study results and caveats: Despite most TCR sequences being rare, some public TCRs occurred in many donors. Previous analysis showed most TCR beta V segments were productive about 87% or about 30% of the time. Another analysis was done later, and it associated approximately 17,000 TCR beta sequences with HLA alleles at 0.05 false discovery rate.

Sequencing used PBMCs. The sequence was collected from a man in his forties in good health and CMV-seropositive. This chain links TRBV6-4 with TRBJ2-2, with 8 bases fitting TRBD2. CDR3 loop: CASSETARGDTGELFF. The CDR3 DNA is TGTGCCAGCAGTGAGACGGCGCGGGGGGACACCGGGGAGCTGTTTTTT.